This T cell receptor (beta chain) was captured in a study of T cell repertoires in cytomegalovirus infection. Regarding this clonotype: Its matching antigen is unknown.

General study points: HLA-C-restricted, CMV-specific TCR beta clonotypes were dominant ex vivo.

TCRdb reprocessed the reads with MiXCR, giving one entry per CDR3 protein. The sample holds approximately 590,000 distinct CDR3 sequences, 35% to 50% seen once. CDR3 length equals 14 residues. Trimming cost V 6 bases and J 6 bases, with 18 bases left between them. Looked up from germline, CDR1 is SQVTM and CDR2 is ANQGSEA. The chain is built from TRBV29-1 and TRBJ2-1, with D perhaps being TRBD1 or TRBD2 (6 bases each). The sample here was cultured PBMCs, taken from culture after CMV antigen stimulation. The sequence came from a human donor in good health (CMV status not recorded). Some clones in this sample may be carry-over from other donors' samples. The CDR3, as DNA: TGCAGCGTCCAGGGTTACGAGGGGGGCAATGAGCAGTTCTTC. Its protein product is CSVQGYEGGNEQFF.